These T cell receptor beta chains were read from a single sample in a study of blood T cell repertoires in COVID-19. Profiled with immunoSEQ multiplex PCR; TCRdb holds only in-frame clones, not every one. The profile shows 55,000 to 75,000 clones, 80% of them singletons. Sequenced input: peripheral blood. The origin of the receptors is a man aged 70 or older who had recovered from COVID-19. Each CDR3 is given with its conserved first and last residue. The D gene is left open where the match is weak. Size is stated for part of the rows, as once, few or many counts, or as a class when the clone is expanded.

cdr3_nt: TGTGCCAGCAGTTACGGCGGGTCTCCCTACAATGAGCAGTTCTTC
cdr3_aa: CASSYGGSPYNEQFF
v_call: TRBV6-2/TRBV6-3
j_call: TRBJ2-1
clone_size: -
d_call: -

cdr3_nt: TGCGCCAGCAGCCTGAGCGGGGGAAGCACAGATACGCAGTATTTT
cdr3_aa: CASSLSGGSTDTQYF
v_call: TRBV5-1
j_call: TRBJ2-3
clone_size: -
d_call: TRBD2

cdr3_nt: TGTGCCAGCAGTTATGGGAGATACACTGAAGCTTTCTTT
cdr3_aa: CASSYGRYTEAFF
v_call: TRBV6-5
j_call: TRBJ1-1
clone_size: many
d_call: -

cdr3_nt: TGCGCCAGCAGCTTGGAGGGGCGAACAGACACAGATACGCAGTATTTT
cdr3_aa: CASSLEGRTDTDTQYF
v_call: TRBV5-1
j_call: TRBJ2-3
clone_size: -
d_call: -

cdr3_nt: TGTGCCAGCAGCCCATCGTGGGGTCAGGGGGATGGCTACACCTTC
cdr3_aa: CASSPSWGQGDGYTF
v_call: TRBV11-2
j_call: TRBJ1-2
clone_size: -
d_call: TRBD1

cdr3_nt: TGTGCCAGCAGGGCCGGAGTAGGGGATGAGCAGTTCTTC
cdr3_aa: CASRAGVGDEQFF
v_call: TRBV6-6
j_call: TRBJ2-1
clone_size: -
d_call: -

cdr3_nt: TGTGCCAGCAGTTACTCAATACAGGATCCCTACGAGCAGTACTTC
cdr3_aa: CASSYSIQDPYEQYF
v_call: TRBV6-5
j_call: TRBJ2-7
clone_size: -
d_call: -

cdr3_nt: TGTGCCAGCAGCGTCTTGGGGAGTGGGGTCTACAATGAGCAGTTCTTC
cdr3_aa: CASSVLGSGVYNEQFF
v_call: TRBV9
j_call: TRBJ2-1
clone_size: -
d_call: -

cdr3_nt: TGTGCTAGTGGTTCGACAGCGACAGGGGATAAGGGAGCTTTCTTT
cdr3_aa: CASGSTATGDKGAFF
v_call: TRBV12-5
j_call: TRBJ1-1
clone_size: -
d_call: TRBD1

cdr3_nt: TGCGCCAGCAGCTTGGCGGGACAGGGCACAGATACGCAGTATTTT
cdr3_aa: CASSLAGQGTDTQYF
v_call: TRBV5-1
j_call: TRBJ2-3
clone_size: -
d_call: TRBD1

cdr3_nt: TGTGCCAGCAGTTCAGAGGGGGCCTATGGCTACACCTTC
cdr3_aa: CASSSEGAYGYTF
v_call: TRBV6-5
j_call: TRBJ1-2
clone_size: -
d_call: TRBD1

cdr3_nt: TGTGCCAGCAGCTGGGACTCCACGGATACGCAGTATTTT
cdr3_aa: CASSWDSTDTQYF
v_call: TRBV12-3/TRBV12-4
j_call: TRBJ2-3
clone_size: -
d_call: -

cdr3_nt: TGTGCCAGCCTGAGGGGGCCGGACACTGAAGCTTTCTTT
cdr3_aa: CASLRGPDTEAFF
v_call: TRBV6-5
j_call: TRBJ1-1
clone_size: -
d_call: TRBD1

cdr3_nt: TGTGCCATCAGTGAGGGGGACAGGGGAGGCTATGGCTACACCTTC
cdr3_aa: CAISEGDRGGYGYTF
v_call: TRBV10-3
j_call: TRBJ1-2
clone_size: -
d_call: TRBD1

cdr3_nt: TGTGCCAGCAGCTTACGAGGGGGCGCAGAGACCCAGTACTTC
cdr3_aa: CASSLRGGAETQYF
v_call: TRBV11-3
j_call: TRBJ2-5
clone_size: -
d_call: TRBD1

cdr3_nt: TGTGCCAGCAGTTTAAGGGGGGGCGGAGGGAACACTGAAGCTTTCTTT
cdr3_aa: CASSLRGGGGNTEAFF
v_call: TRBV28
j_call: TRBJ1-1
clone_size: -
d_call: -

cdr3_nt: TGCGCATCGAACCGGGCACAGGGGGTCGGAGAGACCCAGTACTTC
cdr3_aa: CASNRAQGVGETQYF
v_call: TRBV5-1
j_call: TRBJ2-5
clone_size: few
d_call: TRBD1

cdr3_nt: TGTGCCAGCAGCACAGGGGGCGACGGCAATCAGCCCCAGCATTTT
cdr3_aa: CASSTGGDGNQPQHF
v_call: TRBV28
j_call: TRBJ1-5
clone_size: -
d_call: TRBD1

cdr3_nt: TGTGCCAGCAGCTCCCTAGCGGGAGGGGGTCCCGGGGAGCTGTTTTTT
cdr3_aa: CASSSLAGGGPGELFF
v_call: TRBV7-2
j_call: TRBJ2-2
clone_size: many
d_call: TRBD2

cdr3_nt: TGTGCCAGCAGCCAAGATCGAGGCGGGAGCAGAGTCTTC
cdr3_aa: CASSQDRGGSRVF
v_call: TRBV3-1/TRBV3-2
j_call: TRBJ2-1
clone_size: -
d_call: TRBD2

cdr3_nt: TGTGCCAGTAGTAATCTGGGGCAGGGGTTACGGAATCAGCCCCAGCATTTT
cdr3_aa: CASSNLGQGLRNQPQHF
v_call: TRBV19
j_call: TRBJ1-5
clone_size: few
d_call: -

cdr3_nt: TGTGCCAGTAAGCGGACCAACGAGCAGTACTTC
cdr3_aa: CASKRTNEQYF
v_call: TRBV2
j_call: TRBJ2-7
clone_size: -
d_call: -

cdr3_nt: TGTGCCAGCAGCACCTGGGACAGGGGTTCAGGTGGCTACACCTTC
cdr3_aa: CASSTWDRGSGGYTF
v_call: TRBV7-9
j_call: TRBJ1-2
clone_size: -
d_call: TRBD1

cdr3_nt: TGTGCCAGCAGCAGACAGAGCAGCTATGGCTACACCTTC
cdr3_aa: CASSRQSSYGYTF
v_call: TRBV6-5
j_call: TRBJ1-2
clone_size: -
d_call: -

cdr3_nt: TGTGCCAGCGGGCTTGCTAGCACAGATACGCAGTATTTT
cdr3_aa: CASGLASTDTQYF
v_call: TRBV3-1/TRBV3-2
j_call: TRBJ2-3
clone_size: -
d_call: -

cdr3_nt: TGTGCCAGCAGCTTGGGGACTAGCGGTTTCGAGCAGTACTTC
cdr3_aa: CASSLGTSGFEQYF
v_call: TRBV5-4
j_call: TRBJ2-7
clone_size: -
d_call: TRBD2

cdr3_nt: TGTGCCAGCAGCTCCCCGTACAGGGCTGGCTACACCTTC
cdr3_aa: CASSSPYRAGYTF
v_call: TRBV7-9
j_call: TRBJ1-2
clone_size: -
d_call: -

cdr3_nt: TGTGCCAGCAGCACTAGCGGGGGGGGAGAGACCCAGTACTTC
cdr3_aa: CASSTSGGGETQYF
v_call: TRBV11-3
j_call: TRBJ2-5
clone_size: -
d_call: TRBD2

cdr3_nt: TGTGCCAGCTCACCATTGAGAGCCGAGAACTACGAGCAGTACTTC
cdr3_aa: CASSPLRAENYEQYF
v_call: TRBV18
j_call: TRBJ2-7
clone_size: -
d_call: -

cdr3_nt: TGTGCCAGTAGCTTGGGGAGTAGCCTCTTCCAAGAGACCCAGTACTTC
cdr3_aa: CASSLGSSLFQETQYF
v_call: TRBV19
j_call: TRBJ2-5
clone_size: -
d_call: -

cdr3_nt: TGTGCCAGCAGCTTTATGACAGGGGGCAGAGAGACCCAGTACTTC
cdr3_aa: CASSFMTGGRETQYF
v_call: TRBV11-1
j_call: TRBJ2-5
clone_size: -
d_call: TRBD1

cdr3_nt: TGTGCCAGCAGCTTCCGGTACTCTGGAAACACCATATATTTT
cdr3_aa: CASSFRYSGNTIYF
v_call: TRBV11-3
j_call: TRBJ1-3
clone_size: -
d_call: -

cdr3_nt: TGTGCCAGCAGCTTGACGGGGATCCAAGAGACCCAGTACTTC
cdr3_aa: CASSLTGIQETQYF
v_call: TRBV5-6
j_call: TRBJ2-5
clone_size: once
d_call: -

cdr3_nt: TGTGCCAGCAGCCGCCCGACTTTTAAGGGCTACACCTTC
cdr3_aa: CASSRPTFKGYTF
v_call: TRBV5-6
j_call: TRBJ1-2
clone_size: -
d_call: -

cdr3_nt: TGTGCCAGCAGTTCGGGCACCGGGGAGCTGTTTTTT
cdr3_aa: CASSSGTGELFF
v_call: TRBV12-3/TRBV12-4
j_call: TRBJ2-2
clone_size: -
d_call: -

cdr3_nt: TGTGCCAGCAGCTTATCCGGGACTAAATACGAGCAGTACTTC
cdr3_aa: CASSLSGTKYEQYF
v_call: TRBV5-5
j_call: TRBJ2-7
clone_size: -
d_call: TRBD2

cdr3_nt: TGTGCCAGCAGCTTGGGTGCGGGGCGAGCCTACAATGAGCAGTTCTTC
cdr3_aa: CASSLGAGRAYNEQFF
v_call: TRBV5-4
j_call: TRBJ2-1
clone_size: -
d_call: -

cdr3_nt: TGTGCCAGCAGGCTTGACAGGGTGAGAGAAAAACTGTTTTTT
cdr3_aa: CASRLDRVREKLFF
v_call: TRBV2
j_call: TRBJ1-4
clone_size: -
d_call: TRBD1

cdr3_nt: TGCGCCAGCAGCTTGTCTGGGGCCCCCTACGAGCAGTACTTC
cdr3_aa: CASSLSGAPYEQYF
v_call: TRBV5-1
j_call: TRBJ2-7
clone_size: -
d_call: -

cdr3_nt: TGTGCCAGCAGCGTTACTGGCGGGAGGTCCTACGAGCAGTACTTC
cdr3_aa: CASSVTGGRSYEQYF
v_call: TRBV5-4
j_call: TRBJ2-7
clone_size: -
d_call: TRBD2

cdr3_nt: TGTGCCAGCAGCTTAGTTGGAGGTGGGTCCCAAGAGACCCAGTACTTC
cdr3_aa: CASSLVGGGSQETQYF
v_call: TRBV11-2
j_call: TRBJ2-5
clone_size: -
d_call: -

cdr3_nt: TGTGCCAGCACCATGGGTCGGGGTGACTATGGCTACACCTTC
cdr3_aa: CASTMGRGDYGYTF
v_call: TRBV6-5
j_call: TRBJ1-2
clone_size: -
d_call: -

cdr3_nt: TGTGCCAGCAGCTTAAACGGCGGGAGTAACGATGAGCAGTTCTTC
cdr3_aa: CASSLNGGSNDEQFF
v_call: TRBV7-2
j_call: TRBJ2-1
clone_size: -
d_call: TRBD2

cdr3_nt: TGTGCCAGCTCACCCGGCCCTTGGCAGGTACAAGAGACCCAGTACTTC
cdr3_aa: CASSPGPWQVQETQYF
v_call: TRBV18
j_call: TRBJ2-5
clone_size: -
d_call: -

cdr3_nt: TGTGCCAGCAGATCCGGACAGGCGCCATCCTACGAGCAGTACTTC
cdr3_aa: CASRSGQAPSYEQYF
v_call: TRBV28
j_call: TRBJ2-7
clone_size: -
d_call: TRBD1